The entry below describes one T cell receptor beta chain. The antigen remains undetermined. This entry is derived from a study of shared clonotypes between healthy human individuals. The CDR3 covers 18 residues. Germline V gene lookup returns CDR1 MNHEY and CDR2 SMNVEV (reference sequence). J was trimmed by 2 bases and V by 6 bases; bases with no gene match: 16. Free of recent acute infections or vaccinations, the donors were healthy HIV-negative adults. Study-level findings and limits: Despite large depth, sorted-subset datasets appeared incompletely sequenced. Among non-shared clonotypes, generation probabilities were lower than among those shared by all four donors.

Each sorted subset replicate got 200 ng genomic DNA, tens of thousands of genomes. The method was immunoSEQ multiplex PCR; TCRdb's version includes in-frame clones alone and lacks a portion of them. There are some 1,100,000 clones in the sample; 70% to 80% occur only once, and 0.5% to 0.6% lies in the top ten. This TCR was sampled from a man aged 18 to 29 in good health. Some clones in this sample may be carry-over from other donors' samples. The source material was memory CD4+ T cells from PBMCs. The subset is: CD45RA-negative fraction. This sequence joins TRBV27 and TRBJ2-5; 9 nucleotides line up with TRBD2. The CDR3 bases are TGTGCCAGCAGCGACCTACCCCCGGGACTAGCATCTCAAGAGACCCAGTACTTC. It is translated as CASSDLPPGLASQETQYF.